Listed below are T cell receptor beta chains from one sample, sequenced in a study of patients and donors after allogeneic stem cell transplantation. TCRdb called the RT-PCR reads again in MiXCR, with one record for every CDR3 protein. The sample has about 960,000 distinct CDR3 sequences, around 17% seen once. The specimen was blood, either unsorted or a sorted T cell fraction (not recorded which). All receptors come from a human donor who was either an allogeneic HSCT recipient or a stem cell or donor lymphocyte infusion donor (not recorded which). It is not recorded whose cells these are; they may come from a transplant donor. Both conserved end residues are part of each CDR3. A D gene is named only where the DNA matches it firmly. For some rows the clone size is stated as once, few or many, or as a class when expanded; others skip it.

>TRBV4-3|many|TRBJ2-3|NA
TGCGCCAGCAGCCAAGATCATGACTACCGATGGACGCAGTATTTT
CASSQDHDYRWTQYF
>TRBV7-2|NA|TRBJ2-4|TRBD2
TGTGCCAGCAGCTTAGTACCGGAGGGGAGGGTAGGAGACATTCAGTACTTC
CASSLVPEGRVGDIQYF
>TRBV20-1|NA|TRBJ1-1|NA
TGCAGTGCTAGGGAGCAAAAGAACACTGAAGCTTTCTTT
CSAREQKNTEAFF
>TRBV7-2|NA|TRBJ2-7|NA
TGTGCCAGCAGCAGCCCGGGACGACCCTACGAGCAGTACTTC
CASSSPGRPYEQYF
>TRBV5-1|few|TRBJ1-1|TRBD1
TGCGCCAGCAGCAGAGGGGGCGCAACTGAAGCTTTCTTT
CASSRGGATEAFF
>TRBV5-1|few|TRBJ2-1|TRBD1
TGCGCCAGCAGCCGGGGACAGGGGACAAATGAGCAGTTCTTC
CASSRGQGTNEQFF
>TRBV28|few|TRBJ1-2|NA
TGTGCCAGCAGTTTTAGGGGTAATGGCTACACCTTC
CASSFRGNGYTF
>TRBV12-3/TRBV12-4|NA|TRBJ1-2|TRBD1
TGTGCCAGCGCTGGGACAGGGGTTAACTATGGCTACACCTTC
CASAGTGVNYGYTF
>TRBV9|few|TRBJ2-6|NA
TGTGCCAGCAGCGAGTCACCCCCCCCGCAAACCAACGTCTTGACTTTC
CASSESPPPQTNVLTF
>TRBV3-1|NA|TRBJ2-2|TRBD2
TGTGCCAGCAGCCCCGGACTAGCGGGAATGCATGGGGAGCTGTTTTTT
CASSPGLAGMHGELFF
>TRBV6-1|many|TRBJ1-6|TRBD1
TGTGCCAGCTGGAGGGGGCCGGAGAATTCACCCCTCCACTTT
CASWRGPENSPLHF
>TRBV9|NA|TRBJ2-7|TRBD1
TGTGCCAGCAGCGTAGGAGGGACAGGGTTCTACGAGCAGTACTTC
CASSVGGTGFYEQYF
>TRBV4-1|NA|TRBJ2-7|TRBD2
TGCGCCAGCAGCCAGGGGACTAGATTCTACGAGCAGTACTTC
CASSQGTRFYEQYF
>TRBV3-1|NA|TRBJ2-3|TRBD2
TGTGCCAGCAGCCAAGATCCCGCGGGGGGGCGTGGTACGCAGTATTTT
CASSQDPAGGRGTQYF
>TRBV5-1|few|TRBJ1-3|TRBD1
TGCGCCAGCAGCTTGGCCCAGGGGGCAGCTGGAAACACCATATATTTT
CASSLAQGAAGNTIYF
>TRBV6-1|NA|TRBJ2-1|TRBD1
TGTGCCAGCAGCGGAGGACAGGGTTGGTTTAATGAGCAGTTCTTC
CASSGGQGWFNEQFF
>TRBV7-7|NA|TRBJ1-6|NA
TGTGCTAGCATCACTCAGAACCGGGACGGAATCCATAATTCACCCCTCCACTTT
CASITQNRDGIHNSPLHF
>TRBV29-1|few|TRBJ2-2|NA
TGCAGCGTTGGGTTGCCCAGGGGTCGCACCGGGGAGCTGTTTTTT
CSVGLPRGRTGELFF
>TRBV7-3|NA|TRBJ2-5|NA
TGTGCCAGCAGCTTAACTGGGCTAGGCGGAGAGACCCAGTACTTC
CASSLTGLGGETQYF
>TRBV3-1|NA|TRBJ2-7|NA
TGTGCCAGCAGCCAAGCCTCGGGAGCGAACTACGAGCAGTACTTC
CASSQASGANYEQYF
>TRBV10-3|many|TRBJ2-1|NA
TGTGCAATCGCTGATATTAATCCGGACTTGCACTACAATGAGCAGTTCTTC
CAIADINPDLHYNEQFF
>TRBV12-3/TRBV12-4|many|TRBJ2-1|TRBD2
TGTGCCAGCAGTTTTTCCCTAGCGGGGTTTTCCAATGAGCAGTTCTTC
CASSFSLAGFSNEQFF
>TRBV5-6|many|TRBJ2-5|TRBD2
TGTGCCAGCAGCTTTGGGACTAGCGGGAAAGAGACCCAGTACTTC
CASSFGTSGKETQYF
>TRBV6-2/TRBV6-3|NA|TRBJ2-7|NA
TGTGCCAGCAGTTTTAGTTCACCCTACGAGCAGTACTTC
CASSFSSPYEQYF
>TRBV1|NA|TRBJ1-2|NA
TGCACCAGCAGCCAGGACAGGGACTCTCGTGGCTACACCTTC
CTSSQDRDSRGYTF
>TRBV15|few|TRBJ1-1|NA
TGTGCCACCAGCAGAGATCCGGGGGGCCCTCTAATGAACACTGAAGCTTTCTTT
CATSRDPGGPLMNTEAFF
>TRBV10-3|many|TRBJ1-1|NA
TGTGCCATCAGGGAGACCGCGAGAGCTTTCTTT
CAIRETARAFF
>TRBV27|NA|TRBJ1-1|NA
TGTGCCAGCAGTTTTGAGAACAGATACACTGAAGCTTTCTTT
CASSFENRYTEAFF
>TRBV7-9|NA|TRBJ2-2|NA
TGTGCCAGCAAGGGGGGGCCTATCGCCGGGGAGCTGTTTTTT
CASKGGPIAGELFF
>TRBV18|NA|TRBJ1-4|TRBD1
TGTGCCAGCTCGCCCATACAGAGCGGGACAGGGAACGAAAAACTGTTTTTT
CASSPIQSGTGNEKLFF
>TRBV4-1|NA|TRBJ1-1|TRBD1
TGCGCCAGCAGCCAGGCCCCAGGGGGGCTAGCTGAAGCTTTCTTT
CASSQAPGGLAEAFF
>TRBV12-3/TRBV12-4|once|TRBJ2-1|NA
TGTGCCAGCAGTTTCAGGGCCCAAGGCTACAATGAGCTGTTCTTC
CASSFRAQGYNELFF
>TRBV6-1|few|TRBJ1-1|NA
TGTGCCAGCAGGAACCTACAGGTGACCACTGAAGCTTTCTTT
CASRNLQVTTEAFF
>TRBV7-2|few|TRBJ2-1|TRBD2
TGTGCCAGCAGCTTCAGGGGCCAGCGGGGGAGCGGTGAGCAGTTCTTC
CASSFRGQRGSGEQFF
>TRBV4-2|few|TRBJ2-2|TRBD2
TGTGCCAGCAGCCACACCCCGGGACTAGCGAACACCGGGGAGCTGTTTTTT
CASSHTPGLANTGELFF
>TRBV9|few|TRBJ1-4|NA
TGTGCCAGCAGCGTCGGGACCGGTAATGAAAAACTGTTTTTT
CASSVGTGNEKLFF
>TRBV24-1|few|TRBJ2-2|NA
TGTGCCACCAGTGATTGGGGGACATGGGATCACACCGGGGAGCTGTTTTTT
CATSDWGTWDHTGELFF
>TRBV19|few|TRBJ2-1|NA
TGTGCCAGTAGCGACAGTTATGAGCAGTTCTTC
CASSDSYEQFF
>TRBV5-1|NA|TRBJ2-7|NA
TGCGCCAGCAGCTTGACAGGGAGCGCGCCCGAGCAGTACTTC
CASSLTGSAPEQYF
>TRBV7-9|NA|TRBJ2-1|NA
TGTGCCAGCAGCTCCGTGAAACCAGGCAATGAGCAGTTCTTC
CASSSVKPGNEQFF
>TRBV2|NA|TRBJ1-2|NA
TGTGCCAGCAGCACGGGACTACGGGGCTGCACCTTC
CASSTGLRGCTF
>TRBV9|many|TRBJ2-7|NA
TGTGCCAGCAGCGTAGGGATCGGATCCTACGAGCAGTACTTC
CASSVGIGSYEQYF
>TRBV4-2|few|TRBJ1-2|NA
TGTGCCAGCAGCCAATACTCTTCCCTCGGGTATGGCTACACCTTC
CASSQYSSLGYGYTF
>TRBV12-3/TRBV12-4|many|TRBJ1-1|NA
TGTGCCAGCAGCACACCTATGAACACTGAAGCTTTCTTT
CASSTPMNTEAFF